The source of this T cell receptor (beta chain) is a study of PD-1 blockade in classical Hodgkin lymphoma. V gave up 1 base and J gave up 10 bases, with 17 bases separating them. There are 15 residues in the CDR3. CDR1 is SGHVS and CDR2 is FQNEAQ in the germline V gene. The method was immunoSEQ multiplex PCR; TCRdb's version includes in-frame clones alone and lacks a portion of them. The sample carries about 24,000 clones, roughly four fifths recorded once. The time point here: cycle 4 day 1 (C4D1), after six to seven weeks of nivolumab. Each patient experienced a relapse that followed autologous stem cell transplantation, and brentuximab vedotin exposure varied.

The chain uses TRBV7-8 and TRBJ2-1; TRBD1 or TRBD2 may be the D gene (5 bases each). The TCR comes from a human donor with classical Hodgkin lymphoma. The sample here was peripheral blood mononuclear cells (PBMCs), taken before the fourth cycle of nivolumab. In nucleotides, the CDR3 is TGTGCCAGCAGCTTAGGAGAGGGGCCCGCTGGCGAGCAGTTCTTC. Translated, it gives CASSLGEGPAGEQFF. Filled out from reference TRBV7-8 and TRBJ2-1, the complete variable domain reads GAGVSQSPRYKVAKRGQDVALRCDPISGHVSLFWYQQALGQGPEFLTYFQNEAQLDKSGLPSDRFFAERPEGSVSTLKIQRTQQEDSAVYLCASSLGEGPAGEQFFGPGTRLTVL.